The TCR beta chain described here comes from a study of blood T cell repertoires in COVID-19. About the research overall: Sites across the United States, Italy and Spain contributed samples from acute and convalescent COVID-19. The analysed material was cDNA or gDNA that came from T cells, B-cell-depleted T cells, or PBMCs.

During active infection, Seattle patients enrolled and were then monitored through disease. Germline lookup yields CDR1 SGHTA and CDR2 FQGNSA. This CDR3 spans 14 amino acids. Trimming removed 5 bases at V and 3 bases at J, with 14 bases between. As originally analysed: Estimated nucleated cell counts came from reference gene primer amplification. Data came from immunoSEQ multiplex PCR; TCRdb stores just in-frame clones and leaves some out. V and J calls and clone size come straight from that table; D and trimming were deduced from the DNA. The table lists about 89,000 clones, approximately 80% of them singletons, with more than 6% in the top ten.

The V call is TRBV7-2, the J call TRBJ2-7; D is uncertain. The sample comprised peripheral blood. The origin of this receptor is a man in his sixties or seventies with COVID-19, enrolled during active disease. CDR3 sequence reads: CASSLLDNFYEQYF. The CDR3 nucleotides read TGTGCCAGCAGCCTCCTCGACAATTTCTACGAGCAGTACTTC.